This T cell receptor (beta chain) was retrieved from a study of cytomegalovirus exposure and HLA in healthy donors. Notes on the study in general: The authors considered a cluster of highly shared sequence variants likely to be a sequencing artifact. For TCR beta chains, V- and J-gene trimming was later linked to a missense DCLRE1C variant. In a later analysis, at a false discovery rate of 0.05, under 20,000 TCR beta sequences were associated with HLA alleles.

60 Vbeta and 13 Jbeta primers were used in PCR. Here immunoSEQ multiplex PCR was the method, and the copy in TCRdb shows in-frame clones only, minus some. The sample has under 200,000 clones; roughly 80% are singletons. With regard to this clone: Its antigen remains unidentified.

It was healthy bone marrow donors who served as donors. The receptor was isolated from a woman younger than 30 in good health and CMV-seronegative. The source material was PBMCs.

The DNA of the CDR3 is TGCGCCAGCAGCCAGTCGACAGGGGTGAACACTGAAGCTTTCTTT. Protein: CASSQSTGVNTEAFF. The chain has TRBV4-3 and TRBJ1-1; 8 bases fit TRBD1. Germline-derived CDR1 and CDR2 are LGHNA and YSLEER. J was trimmed by 0 bases and V by 3 bases; bases with no gene match: 3. This CDR3 spans 15 amino acids.